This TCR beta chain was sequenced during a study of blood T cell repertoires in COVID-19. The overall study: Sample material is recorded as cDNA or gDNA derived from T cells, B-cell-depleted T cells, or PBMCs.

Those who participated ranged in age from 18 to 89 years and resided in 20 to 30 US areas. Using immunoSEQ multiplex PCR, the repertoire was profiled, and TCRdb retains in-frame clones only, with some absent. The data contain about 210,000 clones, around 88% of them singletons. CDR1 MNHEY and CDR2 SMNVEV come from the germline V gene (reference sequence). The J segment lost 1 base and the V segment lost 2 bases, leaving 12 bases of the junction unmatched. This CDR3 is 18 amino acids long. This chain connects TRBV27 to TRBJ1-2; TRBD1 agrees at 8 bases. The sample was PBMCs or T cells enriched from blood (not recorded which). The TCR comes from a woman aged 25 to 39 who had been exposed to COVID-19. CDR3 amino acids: CASSLMSRGRRINYGYTF. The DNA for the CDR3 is TGTGCCAGCAGTTTAATGAGCAGGGGGCGTCGAATTAACTATGGCTACACCTTC.